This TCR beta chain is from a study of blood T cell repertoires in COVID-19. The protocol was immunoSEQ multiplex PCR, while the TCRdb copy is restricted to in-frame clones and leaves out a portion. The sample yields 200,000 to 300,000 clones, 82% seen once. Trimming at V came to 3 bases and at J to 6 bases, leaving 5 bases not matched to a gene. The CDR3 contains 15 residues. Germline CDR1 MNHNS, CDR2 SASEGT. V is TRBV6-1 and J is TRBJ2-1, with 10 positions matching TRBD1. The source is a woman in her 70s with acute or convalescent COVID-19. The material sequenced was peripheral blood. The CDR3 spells CASSDQGQGSNEQFF. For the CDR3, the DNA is TGTGCCAGCAGTGACCAGGGACAGGGGTCCAATGAGCAGTTCTTC.